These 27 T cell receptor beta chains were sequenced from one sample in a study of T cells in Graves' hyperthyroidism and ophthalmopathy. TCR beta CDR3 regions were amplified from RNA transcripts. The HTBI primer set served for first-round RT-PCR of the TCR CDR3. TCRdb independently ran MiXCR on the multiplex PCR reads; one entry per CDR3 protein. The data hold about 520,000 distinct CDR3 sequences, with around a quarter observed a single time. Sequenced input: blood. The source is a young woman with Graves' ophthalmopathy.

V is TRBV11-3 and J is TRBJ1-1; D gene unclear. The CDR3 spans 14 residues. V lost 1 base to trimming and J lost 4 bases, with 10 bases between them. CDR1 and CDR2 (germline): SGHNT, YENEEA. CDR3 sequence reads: CASSLASGSTEAFF. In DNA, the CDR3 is TGTGCCAGCAGCTTAGCTTCGGGGTCCACTGAAGCTTTCTTT. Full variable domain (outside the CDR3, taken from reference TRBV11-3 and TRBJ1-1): EAGVVQSPRYKIIEKKQPVAFWCNPISGHNTLYWYLQNLGQGPELLIRYENEEAVDDSQLPKDRFSAERLKGVDSTLKIQPAELGDSAVYLCASSLASGSTEAFFGQGTRLTVV.

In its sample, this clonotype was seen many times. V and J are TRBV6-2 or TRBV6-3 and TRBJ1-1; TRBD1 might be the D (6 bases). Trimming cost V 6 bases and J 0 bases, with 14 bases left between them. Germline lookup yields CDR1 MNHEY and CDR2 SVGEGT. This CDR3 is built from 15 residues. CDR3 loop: CASSPIGDMNTEAFF. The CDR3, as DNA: TGTGCCAGCAGCCCCATTGGGGACATGAACACTGAAGCTTTCTTT.

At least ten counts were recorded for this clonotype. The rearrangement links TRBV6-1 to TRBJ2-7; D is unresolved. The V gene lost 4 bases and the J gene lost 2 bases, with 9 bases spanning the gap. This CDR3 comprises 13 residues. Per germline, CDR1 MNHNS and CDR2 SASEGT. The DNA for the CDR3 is TGTGCCAGCAGTGCCGACCGACCCTACGAGCAGTACTTC. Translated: CASSADRPYEQYF.

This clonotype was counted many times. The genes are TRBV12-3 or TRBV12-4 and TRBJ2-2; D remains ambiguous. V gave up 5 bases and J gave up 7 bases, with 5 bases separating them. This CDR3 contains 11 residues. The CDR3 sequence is CASSLDGELFF. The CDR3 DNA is TGTGCCAGCAGTCTGGACGGGGAGCTGTTTTTT.

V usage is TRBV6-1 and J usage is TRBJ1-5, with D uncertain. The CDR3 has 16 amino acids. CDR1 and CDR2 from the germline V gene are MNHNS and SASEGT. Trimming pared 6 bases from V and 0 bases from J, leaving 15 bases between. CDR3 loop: CASSPLASYSNQPQHF. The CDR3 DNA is TGTGCCAGCAGCCCTCTGGCCAGTTATAGCAATCAGCCCCAGCATTTT.

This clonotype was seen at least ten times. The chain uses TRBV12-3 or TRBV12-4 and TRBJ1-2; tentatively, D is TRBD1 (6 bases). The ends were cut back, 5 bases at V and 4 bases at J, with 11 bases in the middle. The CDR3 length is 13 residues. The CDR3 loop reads CASSTDSLYGYTF. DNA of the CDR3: TGTGCCAGCAGTACGGACAGCCTCTATGGCTACACCTTC.

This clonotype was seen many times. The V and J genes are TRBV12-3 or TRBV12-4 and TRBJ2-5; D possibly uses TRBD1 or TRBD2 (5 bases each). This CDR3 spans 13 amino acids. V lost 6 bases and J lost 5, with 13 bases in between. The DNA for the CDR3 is TGTGCCAGCAGGCGAGGGGTGGCGGAGACCCAGTACTTC. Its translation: CASRRGVAETQYF.

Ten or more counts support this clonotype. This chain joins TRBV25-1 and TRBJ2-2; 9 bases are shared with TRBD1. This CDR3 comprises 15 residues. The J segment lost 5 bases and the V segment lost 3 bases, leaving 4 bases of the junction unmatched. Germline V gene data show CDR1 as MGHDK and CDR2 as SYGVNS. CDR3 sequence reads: CASSETGGFTGELFF. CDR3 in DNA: TGTGCCAGCAGTGAGACAGGGGGATTTACCGGGGAGCTGTTTTTT. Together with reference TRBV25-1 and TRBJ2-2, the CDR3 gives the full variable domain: EADIYQTPRYLVIGTGKKITLECSQTMGHDKMYWYQQDPGMELHLIHYSYGVNSTEKGDLSSESTVSRIRTEHFPLTLESARPSHTSQYLCASSETGGFTGELFFGEGSRLTVL.

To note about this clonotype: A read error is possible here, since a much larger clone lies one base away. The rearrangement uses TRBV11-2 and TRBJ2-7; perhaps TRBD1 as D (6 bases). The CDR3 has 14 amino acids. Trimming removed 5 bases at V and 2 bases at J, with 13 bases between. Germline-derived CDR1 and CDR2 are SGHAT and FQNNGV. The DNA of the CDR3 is TGTGCCAGCAGCCCCTCACAGGGCCCCTACGAGCAGTACTTC. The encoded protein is CASSPSQGPYEQYF.

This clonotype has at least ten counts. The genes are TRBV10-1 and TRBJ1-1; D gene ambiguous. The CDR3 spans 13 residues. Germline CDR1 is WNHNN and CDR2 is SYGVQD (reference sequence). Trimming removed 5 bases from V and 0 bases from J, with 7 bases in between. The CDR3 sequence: CASSRHVNTEAFF. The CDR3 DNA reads TGCGCCAGCAGTCGACATGTGAACACTGAAGCTTTCTTT.

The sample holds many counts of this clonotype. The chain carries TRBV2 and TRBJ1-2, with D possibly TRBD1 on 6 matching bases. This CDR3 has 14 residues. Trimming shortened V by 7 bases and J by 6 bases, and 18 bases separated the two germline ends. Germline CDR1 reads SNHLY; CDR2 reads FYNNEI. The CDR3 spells CASNLLGGQNGYTF. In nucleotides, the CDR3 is TGTGCCAGCAACCTCCTAGGGGGGCAGAATGGCTACACCTTC.

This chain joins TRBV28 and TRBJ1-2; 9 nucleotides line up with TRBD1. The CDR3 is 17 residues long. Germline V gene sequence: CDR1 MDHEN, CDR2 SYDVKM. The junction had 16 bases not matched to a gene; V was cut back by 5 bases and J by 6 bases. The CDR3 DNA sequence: TGTGCCAGCAGTCCCCTAGCTCGGGACAGGGATAGGAATGGCTACACCTTC. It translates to CASSPLARDRDRNGYTF.

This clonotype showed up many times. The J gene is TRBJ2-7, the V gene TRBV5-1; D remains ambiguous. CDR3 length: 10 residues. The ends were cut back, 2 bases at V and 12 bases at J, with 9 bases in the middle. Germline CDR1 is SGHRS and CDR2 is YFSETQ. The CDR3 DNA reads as TGCGCCAGCAGCTTTGGGGATAGGTACTTC. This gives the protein CASSFGDRYF.

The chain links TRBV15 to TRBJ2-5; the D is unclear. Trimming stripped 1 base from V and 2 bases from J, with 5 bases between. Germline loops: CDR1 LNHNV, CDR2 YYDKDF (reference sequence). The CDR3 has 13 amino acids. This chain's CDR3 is CATSRAPQETQYF. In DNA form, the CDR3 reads TGTGCCACCAGCAGAGCCCCACAAGAGACCCAGTACTTC.

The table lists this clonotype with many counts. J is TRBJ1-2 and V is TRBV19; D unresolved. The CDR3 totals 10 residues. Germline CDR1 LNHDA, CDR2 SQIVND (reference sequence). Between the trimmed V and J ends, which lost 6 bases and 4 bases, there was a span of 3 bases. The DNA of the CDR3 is TGTGCCAGTAGATCCTATGGCTACACCTTC. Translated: CASRSYGYTF.

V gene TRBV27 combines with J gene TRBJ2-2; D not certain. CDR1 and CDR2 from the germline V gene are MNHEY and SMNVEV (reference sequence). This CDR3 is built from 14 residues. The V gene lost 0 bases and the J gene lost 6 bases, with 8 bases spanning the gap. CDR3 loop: CASSLSTPAGELFF. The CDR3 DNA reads TGTGCCAGCAGTTTATCCACCCCTGCCGGGGAGCTGTTTTTT.

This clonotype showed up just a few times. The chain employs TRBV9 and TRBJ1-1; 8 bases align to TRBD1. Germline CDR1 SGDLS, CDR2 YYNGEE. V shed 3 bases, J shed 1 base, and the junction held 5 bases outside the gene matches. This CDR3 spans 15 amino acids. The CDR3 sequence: CASSGRDRPNTEAFF. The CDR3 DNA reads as TGTGCCAGCAGCGGGAGGGACAGGCCGAACACTGAAGCTTTCTTT.

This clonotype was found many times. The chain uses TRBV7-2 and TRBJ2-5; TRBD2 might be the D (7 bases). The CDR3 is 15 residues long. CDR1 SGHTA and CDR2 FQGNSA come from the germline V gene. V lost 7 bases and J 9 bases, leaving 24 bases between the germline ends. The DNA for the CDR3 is TGTGCCAGCAACTTCCGTTTAGGGGGGGGCTTGGCCCAGTACTTC. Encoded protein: CASNFRLGGGLAQYF.

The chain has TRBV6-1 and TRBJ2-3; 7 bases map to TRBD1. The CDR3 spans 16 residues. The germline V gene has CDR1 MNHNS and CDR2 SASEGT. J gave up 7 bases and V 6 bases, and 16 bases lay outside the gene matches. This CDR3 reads CASRKNRDSGFNTQYF. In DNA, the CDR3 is TGTGCCAGCAGGAAAAACCGGGACAGTGGGTTTAATACGCAGTATTTT.

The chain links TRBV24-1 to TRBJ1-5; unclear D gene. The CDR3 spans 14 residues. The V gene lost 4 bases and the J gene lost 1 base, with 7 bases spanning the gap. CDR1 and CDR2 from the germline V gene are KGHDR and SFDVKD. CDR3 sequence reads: CATSETYSNQPQHF. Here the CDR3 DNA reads TGTGCCACCAGTGAAACATACAGCAATCAGCCCCAGCATTTT.

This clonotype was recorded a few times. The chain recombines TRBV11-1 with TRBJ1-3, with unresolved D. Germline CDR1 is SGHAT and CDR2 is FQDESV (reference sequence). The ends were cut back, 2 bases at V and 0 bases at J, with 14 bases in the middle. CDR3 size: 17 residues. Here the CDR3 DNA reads TGTGCCAGCAGCTTACCAAGACCGGTTAACTCTGGAAACACCATATATTTT. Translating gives CASSLPRPVNSGNTIYF. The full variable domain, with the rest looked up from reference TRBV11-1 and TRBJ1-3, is EAEVAQSPRYKITEKSQAVAFWCDPISGHATLYWYRQILGQGPELLVQFQDESVVDDSQLPKDRFSAERLKGVDSTLKIQPAELGDSAMYLCASSLPRPVNSGNTIYFGEGSWLTVV.

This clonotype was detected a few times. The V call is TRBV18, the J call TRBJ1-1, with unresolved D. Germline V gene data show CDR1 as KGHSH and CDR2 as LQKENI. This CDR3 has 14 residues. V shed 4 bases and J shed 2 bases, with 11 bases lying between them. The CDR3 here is CASSRGYQNTEAFF. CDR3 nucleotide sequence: TGTGCCAGCTCACGGGGATACCAAAACACTGAAGCTTTCTTT.

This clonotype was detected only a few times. CDR3 loop: CASSYSPGREDKAFF. CDR3 in DNA: TGTGCCAGCAGTTACTCCCCTGGTAGGGAGGATAAAGCTTTCTTT. The chain is built from TRBV6-5 and TRBJ1-1; no clear D. CDR1 and CDR2 from the germline V gene are MNHEY and SVGAGI. The CDR3 runs to 15 residues. V was shortened by 0 bases and J by 9 bases, with 17 bases between the two germline ends.

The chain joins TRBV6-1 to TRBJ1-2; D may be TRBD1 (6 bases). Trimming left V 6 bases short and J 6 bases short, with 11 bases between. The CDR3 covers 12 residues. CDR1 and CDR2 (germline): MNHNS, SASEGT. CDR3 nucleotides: TGTGCCAGCAGATCCTGGGACAATGGCTACACCTTC. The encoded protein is CASRSWDNGYTF.

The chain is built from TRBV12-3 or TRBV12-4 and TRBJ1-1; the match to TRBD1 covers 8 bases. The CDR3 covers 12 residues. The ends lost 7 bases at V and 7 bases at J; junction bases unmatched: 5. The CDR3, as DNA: TGTGCCAGCACTACAGGGGGTAGTGAAGCTTTCTTT. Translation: CASTTGGSEAFF.

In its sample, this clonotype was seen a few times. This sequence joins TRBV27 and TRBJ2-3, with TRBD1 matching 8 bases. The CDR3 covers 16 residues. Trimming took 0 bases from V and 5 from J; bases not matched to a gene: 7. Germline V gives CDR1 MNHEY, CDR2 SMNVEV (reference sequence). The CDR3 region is CASSLSTQGAGDTQYF. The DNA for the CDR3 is TGTGCCAGCAGTTTATCGACCCAGGGGGCGGGAGATACGCAGTATTTT.

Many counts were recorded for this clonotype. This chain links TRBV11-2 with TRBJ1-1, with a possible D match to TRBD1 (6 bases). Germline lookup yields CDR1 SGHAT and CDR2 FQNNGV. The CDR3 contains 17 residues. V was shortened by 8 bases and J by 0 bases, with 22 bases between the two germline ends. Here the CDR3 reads CASLISYRARMNTEAFF. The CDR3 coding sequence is TGTGCCAGCCTTATATCTTACAGGGCTCGAATGAACACTGAAGCTTTCTTT. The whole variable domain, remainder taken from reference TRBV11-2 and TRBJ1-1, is EAGVAQSPRYKIIEKRQSVAFWCNPISGHATLYWYQQILGQGPKLLIQFQNNGVVDDSQLPKDRFSAERLKGVDSTLKIQPAKLEDSAVYLCASLISYRARMNTEAFFGQGTRLTVV.